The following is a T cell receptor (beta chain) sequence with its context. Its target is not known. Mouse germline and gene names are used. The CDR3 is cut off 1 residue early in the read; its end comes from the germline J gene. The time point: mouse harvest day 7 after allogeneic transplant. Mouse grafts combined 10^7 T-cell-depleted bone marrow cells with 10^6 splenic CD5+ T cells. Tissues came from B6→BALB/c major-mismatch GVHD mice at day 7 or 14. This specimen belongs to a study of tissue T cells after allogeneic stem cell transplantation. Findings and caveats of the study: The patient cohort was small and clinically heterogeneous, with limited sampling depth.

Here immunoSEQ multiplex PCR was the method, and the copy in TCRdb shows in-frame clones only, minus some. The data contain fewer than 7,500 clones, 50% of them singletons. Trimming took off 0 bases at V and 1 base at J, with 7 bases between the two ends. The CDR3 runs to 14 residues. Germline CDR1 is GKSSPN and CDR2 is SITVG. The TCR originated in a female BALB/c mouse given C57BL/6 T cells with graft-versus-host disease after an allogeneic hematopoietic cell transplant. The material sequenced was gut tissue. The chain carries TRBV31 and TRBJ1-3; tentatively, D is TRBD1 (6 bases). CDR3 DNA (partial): TGTGCCTGGAGTCTGGGGGCATCTGGAAATACGCTCTAT. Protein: CAWSLGASGNTLY. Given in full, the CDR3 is CAWSLGASGNTLYF.